A single sample gave rise to the 20 T cell receptor beta chains below, sequenced in a study of T-cell reconstitution after alpha-beta-depleted transplantation in children. For TCRbeta, the library was prepared with unique molecular identifiers. TCRdb itself ran the PCR reads through MiXCR, one entry per CDR3 protein. The sample yields just under 250,000 distinct CDR3 sequences, more than 20% seen once. Sequenced here: PBMCs, sampled before TCRalphabeta/CD19-depleted stem cell transplant. The receptors were sampled from a girl aged 2 to 10 with Fanconi anemia, due to receive a stem cell transplant.

This clonotype has a single count. The J gene is TRBJ1-3, the V gene TRBV20-1; D is unresolved. This CDR3 contains 14 residues. V was cut by 0 bases and J by 7 bases, with 13 bases left in between. Germline CDR1 reads DFQATT; CDR2 reads SNEGSKA (reference sequence). CDR3 DNA: TGCAGTGCTAGAGATGGTGTACAAGGGAACACCATATATTTT. It translates to CSARDGVQGNTIYF.

This clonotype was detected many times. The chain has TRBV5-1 and TRBJ2-2; 12 bases map to TRBD2. The CDR3 consists of 17 residues. The germline V gene has CDR1 SGHRS and CDR2 YFSETQ. V gave up 3 bases and J gave up 5 bases; unmatched junction bases: 8. The CDR3 sequence is CASSSRRTSGNTGELFF. In DNA, the CDR3 is TGCGCCAGCAGCTCCCGACGGACTAGCGGGAATACCGGGGAGCTGTTTTTT.

The chain joins TRBV15 to TRBJ2-2; no reliable D call. Between the trimmed V and J ends, which lost 1 base and 4 bases, there was a span of 4 bases. This CDR3 has 13 residues. Germline V gene sequence: CDR1 LNHNV, CDR2 YYDKDF (reference sequence). CDR3 sequence (DNA): TGTGCCACCAGCAGAGGGGGCACCGGGGAGCTGTTTTTT. This gives the protein CATSRGGTGELFF.

V and J are TRBV12-3 or TRBV12-4 and TRBJ1-1; 8 bases fit TRBD1. V lost 9 bases, J lost 1 base, and 4 bases stayed unmatched. This CDR3 is built from 13 residues. The CDR3 region has the DNA TGTGCCAGTAACAGGGGGACGAACACTGAAGCTTTCTTT. Amino acid sequence: CASNRGTNTEAFF.

This clonotype has a handful of counts. The chain couples TRBV28 to TRBJ1-1; maybe TRBD1 (5 bases). V dropped 5 bases and J dropped 3 bases, with 7 bases sitting between them. CDR1 MDHEN and CDR2 SYDVKM come from the germline V gene. This CDR3 contains 12 residues. This CDR3 reads CASSQGHTEAFF. In DNA form, the CDR3 reads TGTGCCAGCAGTCAGGGACACACTGAAGCTTTCTTT.

This clonotype was counted ten times or more. The V gene is TRBV30, the J gene TRBJ1-2; 7 nucleotides agree with TRBD1. Looked up from germline, CDR1 is GTSNPN and CDR2 is SVGIG (reference sequence). Trimming removed 1 base from V and 5 bases from J; junction bases left unmatched: 10. The CDR3 is made up of 15 amino acids. CDR3: CAWSATPGQIYGYTF. As DNA, the CDR3 is TGTGCCTGGAGTGCCACACCGGGACAGATTTATGGCTACACCTTC.

The chain combines TRBV29-1 with TRBJ2-2; 10 bases fit TRBD1. The germline gives CDR1 SQVTM, CDR2 ANQGSEA. With 1 base clipped from V and 5 bases from J, the junction kept 4 bases outside the gene matches. The CDR3 is 15 residues long. CDR3 DNA: TGCAGCGTTGAAGGGGACAGGGGTAGAACCGGGGAGCTGTTTTTT. This encodes CSVEGDRGRTGELFF.

The chain links TRBV28 to TRBJ2-2; tentatively, D is TRBD1 or TRBD2 (5 bases each). CDR1 and CDR2 (germline): MDHEN, SYDVKM. V dropped 5 bases and J dropped 6 bases, with 13 bases sitting between them. The CDR3 is made up of 14 amino acids. The CDR3 reads CASSDSGSAGELFF. CDR3 in DNA: TGTGCCAGCAGTGACAGCGGTTCAGCCGGGGAGCTGTTTTTT.

This clonotype has a handful of counts. The chain uses TRBV25-1 and TRBJ1-6; D ambiguous. CDR1 is MGHDK and CDR2 is SYGVNS in the germline V gene. Deletions cut 0 bases from V and 5 bases from J, with 14 bases between. This CDR3 is built from 17 residues. CDR3 in amino acids: CASSEYYPTIHNSPLHF. The CDR3, as DNA: TGTGCCAGCAGTGAATATTACCCCACGATACATAATTCACCCCTCCACTTT. The full variable domain, completed using reference TRBV25-1 and TRBJ1-6, is EADIYQTPRYLVIGTGKKITLECSQTMGHDKMYWYQQDPGMELHLIHYSYGVNSTEKGDLSSESTVSRIRTEHFPLTLESARPSHTSQYLCASSEYYPTIHNSPLHFGNGTRLTVT.

This clonotype was observed a few times. This chain joins TRBV6-1 and TRBJ2-5, with 9 bases matching TRBD1. The junction had 4 bases not matched to a gene; V was cut back by 6 bases and J by 5 bases. There are 13 residues in the CDR3. In germline, CDR1 is MNHNS, CDR2 SASEGT. The CDR3, as DNA: TGTGCCAGCAGCAGGGACAGGGTTGAGACCCAGTACTTC. Protein sequence: CASSRDRVETQYF.

This sequence joins TRBV5-6 and TRBJ2-7; possibly TRBD1 for D (5 bases). Germline-derived CDR1 and CDR2 are SGHDT and YYEEEE. V gave up 3 bases and J gave up 1 base, with 11 bases separating them. The CDR3 contains 14 residues. In nucleotides, the CDR3 is TGTGCCAGCAGCTCAGAGGACAAGTCCTACGAGCAGTACTTC. Its protein is CASSSEDKSYEQYF.

In its sample, this clonotype was seen many times. CDR3 residues: CASSPDRATDTQYF. In nucleotides, the CDR3 is TGTGCCAGCAGCCCGGACAGGGCAACAGATACGCAGTATTTT. The rearrangement joins TRBV5-6 to TRBJ2-3; 8 bases match TRBD1. Trimming at V came to 4 bases and at J to 3 bases, leaving 4 bases not matched to a gene. CDR3 length: 14 amino acids. The germline gives CDR1 SGHDT, CDR2 YYEEEE.

This clonotype was recorded a few times. V and J are TRBV11-2 and TRBJ2-5; 10 bases agree with TRBD2. With 5 bases clipped from V and 5 bases from J, the junction kept 5 bases outside the gene matches. Germline CDR1 and CDR2: SGHAT and FQNNGV. The CDR3 length is 14 residues. CDR3: CASSPLAGWETQYF. The CDR3 nucleotides read TGTGCCAGCAGCCCACTAGCGGGGTGGGAGACCCAGTACTTC. The whole variable domain, filled in from reference TRBV11-2 and TRBJ2-5, reads EAGVAQSPRYKIIEKRQSVAFWCNPISGHATLYWYQQILGQGPKLLIQFQNNGVVDDSQLPKDRFSAERLKGVDSTLKIQPAKLEDSAVYLCASSPLAGWETQYFGPGTRLLVL.

The rearrangement uses TRBV29-1 and TRBJ2-3; D may be TRBD2 (5 bases). CDR3 length: 14 residues. V shed 3 bases and J shed 1 base, with 11 bases lying between them. Germline CDR1 and CDR2: SQVTM and ANQGSEA. The CDR3 here is CSVDGVLRTDTQYF. DNA for the CDR3: TGCAGCGTTGACGGGGTATTACGCACAGATACGCAGTATTTT.

This clonotype has a count of ten or more. The chain employs TRBV29-1 and TRBJ2-7; possible D gene TRBD1, 8 bases. CDR1 SQVTM and CDR2 ANQGSEA come from the germline V gene. V gave up 3 bases and J gave up 3 bases, with 18 bases separating them. The CDR3 is made up of 15 amino acids. Written as DNA, the CDR3 is TGCAGCGTTGACGACCCGACAGGGGACTACTACGAGCAGTACTTC. It specifies CSVDDPTGDYYEQYF.

The chain employs TRBV7-3 and TRBJ2-1; the D is unclear. V lost 2 bases, J lost 0 bases, and 17 bases lay in between. CDR1 and CDR2 (germline): SGHTA, FQGTGA. The CDR3 covers 18 residues. In nucleotides, the CDR3 is TGTGCCAGCAGCTTATTGGTAACCTCCCCCTACTCCTACAATGAGCAGTTCTTC. Its translation: CASSLLVTSPYSYNEQFF.

This clonotype was recorded many times. J is TRBJ1-2 and V is TRBV11-2; 10 bases agree with TRBD1. V was pared by 0 bases and J by 4 bases, with 14 bases of the junction left unmatched. The CDR3 sequence is 19 residues long. Germline V gives CDR1 SGHAT, CDR2 FQNNGV. In DNA, the CDR3 is TGTGCCAGCAGCTTAGAAGGCCGGGACAGGGGAGGGGGAGTCTATGGCTACACCTTC. Its translation is CASSLEGRDRGGGVYGYTF.

This clonotype was counted ten times or more. The V call is TRBV12-3 or TRBV12-4, the J call TRBJ2-1; 10 bases are a match to TRBD2. The ends lost 7 bases at V and 8 bases at J; junction bases unmatched: 11. This CDR3 is 15 amino acids long. CDR3: CASTESAGGPDEQFF. The DNA for the CDR3 is TGTGCCAGCACCGAATCAGCGGGGGGGCCAGATGAGCAGTTCTTC.

A few counts support this clonotype. This chain links TRBV6-1 with TRBJ1-5; TRBD1 aligns across 8 bases. Germline CDR1 MNHNS, CDR2 SASEGT. The CDR3 is 16 residues long. With V trimmed by 6 bases and J by 5 bases, 12 bases remained unmatched. The CDR3 DNA follows: TGTGCCAGCAGCCAAGGACAGGGCACCTCCTATCAGCCCCAGCATTTT. It translates to CASSQGQGTSYQPQHF.

This clonotype was seen just once. The gene calls are TRBV20-1 and TRBJ1-1; 7 bases fit TRBD1. The CDR3 length is 13 residues. Trimming at V came to 3 bases and at J to 4 bases, leaving 5 bases not matched to a gene. From germline, CDR1 is DFQATT and CDR2 SNEGSKA (reference sequence). Written as DNA, the CDR3 is TGCAGTGCTAGGAACAGGGGCTTCACTGAAGCTTTCTTT. Protein product: CSARNRGFTEAFF.